This entry lists 25 T cell receptor beta chains sequenced from one sample in a study of T-cell memory formation after mild COVID-19. TCRdb re-derived calls from the 5' RACE reads in MiXCR, one entry per CDR3 protein. The table includes about 390,000 distinct CDR3 sequences, approximately 16% detected once. The sample consisted of PBMCs or a T cell subset sorted from them (not recorded which). These TCRs come from a man younger than 35 who had mild COVID-19 (a few samples of this study predate the infection). Cell type and time point are not known.

In DNA form, the CDR3 reads TGTGCCAGCAGCCCTCGTAGAAACCCGAACACTGAAGCTTTCTTT. It encodes CASSPRRNPNTEAFF. The V gene is TRBV7-2, the J gene TRBJ1-1, with unresolved D. The V end lost 5 bases, the J end lost 1 base, and 14 bases lay between the germline ends. The CDR3 is 15 amino acids. The germline V gene has CDR1 SGHTA and CDR2 FQGNSA.

This chain uses TRBV2 with TRBJ2-7; the match to TRBD1 covers 9 bases. Germline CDR1 reads SNHLY; CDR2 reads FYNNEI. The trim removed 6 bases at V and 1 base at J, leaving 7 bases unmatched. CDR3 size: 15 residues. For the CDR3, the DNA is TGTGCCAGCAGCGTCGACAGGGGGGCGTCCTACGAGCAGTACTTC. It codes for CASSVDRGASYEQYF.

This clonotype was recorded many times. The chain links TRBV20-1 to TRBJ2-4, with TRBD2 identical over 7 bases. Germline V gene lookup returns CDR1 DFQATT and CDR2 SNEGSKA (reference sequence). V was pared by 6 bases and J by 9 bases, with 8 bases of the junction left unmatched. CDR3 size: 12 residues. The CDR3 region has the DNA TGCAGTGCCGCAACTAGCGCGGGCATTCAGTACTTC. Amino acid sequence: CSAATSAGIQYF.

This clonotype was recorded many times. The chain employs TRBV3-1 and TRBJ2-7; the match to TRBD1 covers 7 bases. The CDR3 runs 13 residues. Germline trimming cut 6 bases from V and 1 base from J; bases unmatched to any gene: 3. Germline V gene sequence: CDR1 LGHDT, CDR2 YNNKEL (reference sequence). Here the CDR3 reads CASSRQGSYEQYV. In DNA, the CDR3 is TGTGCCAGCAGTAGACAGGGTTCCTACGAGCAGTACGTC.

J is TRBJ2-1 and V is TRBV7-6, with 11 bases lining up with TRBD2. V dropped 5 bases and J dropped 7; count of bases not matched to a gene: 7. Germline CDR1 is SGHVS and CDR2 is FNYEAQ. The CDR3 length is 15 residues. As DNA, the CDR3 is TGTGCCAGCAGCCGTAGCGGGGGGGCCTTGAATGAGCAGTTCTTC. As protein: CASSRSGGALNEQFF.

This sequence joins TRBV12-3 or TRBV12-4 and TRBJ1-5, with D hard to call. Deletions cut 4 bases from V and 0 bases from J, with 10 bases between. The CDR3 has 15 residues. The CDR3 protein is CASSSELSSNQPQHF. Written as DNA, the CDR3 is TGTGCCAGCAGTTCGGAACTTTCTAGCAATCAGCCCCAGCATTTT.

This clonotype occurred many times. V is TRBV7-9 and J is TRBJ1-2; D is unclear. Germline loops: CDR1 SEHNR, CDR2 FQNEAQ (reference sequence). The CDR3 has 18 residues. V was clipped by 5 bases and J by 0 bases, with 22 bases between them. CDR3 sequence (DNA): TGTGCCAGCAGCCCATCGGGCTTTAAACACAGAGCTAACTATGGCTACACCTTC. It encodes CASSPSGFKHRANYGYTF.

The chain recombines TRBV6-2 or TRBV6-3 with TRBJ1-4; no clear D. Germline V lookup: CDR1 MNHEY, CDR2 SVGEGT. Trimming stripped 5 bases from V and 5 bases from J, with 12 bases between. The length of the CDR3 is 14 residues. The CDR3 bases are TGTGCCAGCAGTAACGGGAACCTGAATGAAAAACTGTTTTTT. Translation gives CASSNGNLNEKLFF.

The chain is built from TRBV5-1 and TRBJ2-2, with 8 bases fitting TRBD1. Per germline, CDR1 SGHRS and CDR2 YFSETQ. Trimming at V came to 3 bases and at J to 6 bases, leaving 7 bases not matched to a gene. The CDR3 consists of 15 residues. The CDR3 reads CASSWDNRGSGELFF. The CDR3, as DNA: TGCGCCAGCAGCTGGGACAACAGGGGGTCCGGGGAGCTGTTTTTT. The variable domain in full, with the rest retrieved from reference TRBV5-1 and TRBJ2-2, is KAGVTQTPRYLIKTRGQQVTLSCSPISGHRSVSWYQQTPGQGLQFLFEYFSETQRNKGNFPGRFSGRQFSNSRSEMNVSTLELGDSALYLCASSWDNRGSGELFFGEGSRLTVL.

This clonotype has a handful of counts. The V gene is TRBV12-3 or TRBV12-4, the J gene TRBJ2-3; the D gene is possibly TRBD1 (5 bases). The CDR3 consists of 14 residues. Trimming took 2 bases from V and 2 from J, leaving 8 bases between them. This CDR3 reads CASSLYRFTDTQYF. The CDR3, as DNA: TGTGCCAGCAGTTTATACAGGTTCACAGATACGCAGTATTTT.

J is TRBJ2-7 and V is TRBV24-1, with 8 bases identical to TRBD1. This CDR3 contains 11 residues. J gave up 7 bases and V 12 bases, and 7 bases lay outside the gene matches. CDR1 KGHDR and CDR2 SFDVKD come from the germline V gene. The CDR3 sequence is CAQGASREQYF. The CDR3 nucleotides are TGTGCCCAGGGGGCCTCCCGGGAGCAGTACTTC.

The chain uses TRBV3-1 and TRBJ2-6; D uncertain. The CDR3 extends over 15 amino acids. Trimming left V 0 bases short and J 1 base short, with 4 bases between. Germline V lookup: CDR1 LGHDT, CDR2 YNNKEL (reference sequence). In DNA form, the CDR3 reads TGTGCCAGCAGCCAAGATTATTCTGGGGCCAACGTCCTGACTTTC. Its translation: CASSQDYSGANVLTF.

In this sample, this clonotype turned up many times. V is TRBV5-1 and J is TRBJ2-3; 8 nucleotides line up with TRBD2. CDR1 is SGHRS and CDR2 is YFSETQ in the germline V gene. The ends lost 2 bases at V and 3 bases at J; junction bases unmatched: 11. CDR3 length: 17 residues. CDR3 residues: CASSFSYAGGNTDTQYF. DNA of the CDR3: TGCGCCAGCAGCTTCTCCTATGCGGGGGGAAATACAGATACGCAGTATTTT.

J is TRBJ1-2 and V is TRBV12-5, with D uncertain. Germline assignment: CDR1 LGHNT and CDR2 FRNRAP. V was pared by 1 base and J by 8 bases, with 8 bases between. The CDR3 is 12 residues long. CDR3 region: CASGLAPGGYTF. The DNA of the CDR3 is TGTGCTAGTGGTTTGGCTCCGGGGGGCTACACCTTC.

The chain is built from TRBV18 and TRBJ1-2; D might be TRBD1 (5 bases). CDR1 is KGHSH, CDR2 LQKENI, per germline. Trimming removed 0 bases from V and 8 bases from J, with 13 bases in between. CDR3 size: 14 residues. DNA of the CDR3: TGTGCCAGCTCACCACCCCAGGGACTTGAGGGCTACACCTTC. Residues: CASSPPQGLEGYTF.

Only a few counts were recorded for this clonotype. This chain uses TRBV7-2 with TRBJ1-6; 8 bases match TRBD1. The trim removed 5 bases at V and 9 bases at J, leaving 9 bases unmatched. Looked up from germline, CDR1 is SGHTA and CDR2 is FQGNSA. This CDR3 is 15 amino acids long. The CDR3 DNA reads TGTGCCAGCAGCCCTCAGGGACAGGTGACTTCACCCCTCCACTTT. It specifies CASSPQGQVTSPLHF.

The chain couples TRBV6-1 to TRBJ2-5; D not certain. V lost 7 bases and J 5 bases, leaving 5 bases between the germline ends. Germline CDR1 and CDR2: MNHNS and SASEGT. This CDR3 is 10 amino acids long. The CDR3 loop is CASIHETQYF. CDR3 nucleotides: TGTGCCAGCATTCATGAGACCCAGTACTTC.

The V call is TRBV7-2, the J call TRBJ1-5, with TRBD1 as a possible D gene (5 bases). CDR3 length equals 14 residues. V was clipped by 6 bases and J by 5 bases, with 14 bases between them. Germline V CDR1 and CDR2: SGHTA, FQGNSA. The CDR3 DNA sequence: TGTGCCAGCAGTCTTATGGTAGGGGATCAGCCCCAGCATTTT. Its protein is CASSLMVGDQPQHF.

The table lists this clonotype with a few counts. V and J are TRBV4-1 and TRBJ2-6; D not certain. CDR1 is MGHRA, CDR2 YSYEKL, per germline. Deletions cut 2 bases from V and 2 bases from J, with 19 bases between. This CDR3 region has 19 residues. CDR3 sequence reads: CASSQQGLIPGAGANVLTF. CDR3 in DNA: TGCGCCAGCAGCCAACAAGGCCTAATCCCAGGCGCTGGGGCCAACGTCCTGACTTTC.

The chain carries TRBV28 and TRBJ1-1, with 8 bases aligning to TRBD1. There are 15 residues in the CDR3. J was trimmed by 0 bases and V by 5 bases; bases with no gene match: 5. From germline, CDR1 is MDHEN and CDR2 SYDVKM. The CDR3 reads CASSPGQVMNTEAFF. CDR3 bases: TGTGCCAGCAGTCCGGGACAGGTTATGAACACTGAAGCTTTCTTT.

V usage is TRBV12-3 or TRBV12-4 and J usage is TRBJ2-2; 7 bases fit TRBD2. The J segment lost 3 bases and the V segment lost 4 bases, leaving 2 bases of the junction unmatched. The CDR3 is 14 residues long. The CDR3 region has the DNA TGTGCCAGCAGTTCCACTAGCGACACCGGGGAGCTGTTTTTT. Amino acid sequence: CASSSTSDTGELFF.

V gene TRBV6-1 combines with J gene TRBJ2-7; no reliable D call. V was trimmed by 2 bases and J by 3 bases, leaving 8 bases between them. CDR3 length equals 13 residues. From germline, CDR1 is MNHNS and CDR2 SASEGT. In DNA, the CDR3 is TGTGCCAGCAGTGAACGGGCCAGCTACGAGCAGTACTTC. Its translation is CASSERASYEQYF.

Only a few counts were recorded for this clonotype. V gene TRBV21-1 combines with J gene TRBJ2-7; TRBD2 is the table's D call, not checked against the DNA. TRBV21-1 is recorded as a pseudogene. CDR3 length equals 13 residues. DNA of the CDR3: TGTGCCAGCAGCAAAGACCCGCCATACGAGCAGTACGTC. This sequence encodes CASSKDPPYEQYV.

The CDR3 nucleotides are TGTGCCACCTTCACGCGCGAACAACGCTACGAGCAGTACTTC. It specifies CATFTREQRYEQYF. The gene calls are TRBV24-1 and TRBJ2-7; D remains unclear. CDR1 and CDR2 (germline): KGHDR, SFDVKD. The CDR3 length is 14 residues. V was clipped by 9 bases and J by 3 bases, with 17 bases between them.

The rearrangement links TRBV10-3 to TRBJ2-3; 8 positions agree with TRBD1. Germline V gene data show CDR1 as ENHRY and CDR2 as SYGVKD. The J segment lost 6 bases and the V segment lost 2 bases, leaving 4 bases of the junction unmatched. This CDR3 region has 14 residues. The DNA for the CDR3 is TGTGCCATCAGTGAGAGGGACAGGTCCGATACGCAGTATTTT. Protein sequence: CAISERDRSDTQYF.